A selection of T cell receptor beta chains follows, all from one sample in a study of neurological immune-mediated disorders. MiXCR, applied by TCRdb to the 5' RACE reads, yields one record per CDR3 protein. The data contain 55,000 to 70,000 distinct CDR3 sequences, roughly 4.8% of them seen just once; the ten biggest clones take up around 3.4%. The sequencing sample was made of PBMCs. Source of these receptors: a woman aged 45-59 years with multiple sclerosis. CDR3s leave out the opening cysteine and the closing phenylalanine or tryptophan.

j_call	v_call	cdr3_aa
TRBJ2-1	TRBV29-1	SVEGRGYNEQF
TRBJ1-5	TRBV6-2/TRBV6-3	ASSPRGEYQPQN
TRBJ2-1	TRBV9	ASSAGVGISVDEQF
TRBJ2-1	TRBV3-1	ASSQDTPAGNNEQF
TRBJ2-1	TRBV4-1	ASSQQDIIEYNEQF
TRBJ1-1	TRBV5-1	ASSPRDTLNTEAF
TRBJ2-1	TRBV9	ASSVDRVGVNEQF
TRBJ2-3	TRBV7-9	ASSPRSMILAGDPTDTQY
TRBJ1-2	TRBV6-5	ASSTSRRARGYGYT
TRBJ2-3	TRBV29-1	SVGSGGPLTDTQY
TRBJ2-3	TRBV5-4	ASSLRGGADTQY
TRBJ2-2	TRBV12-3/TRBV12-4	ASSTGGWNGELF
TRBJ2-2	TRBV20-1	SAIPGQGRTGELF
TRBJ2-3	TRBV20-1	SAPSGGNTDTQY
TRBJ2-7	TRBV6-4	ASSTYGIYEQY
TRBJ2-7	TRBV7-2	ASSLARLAGGGEQY
TRBJ1-2	TRBV14	ASSQLRGSGYGYT
TRBJ1-2	TRBV5-1	ASSLDTFSNYGYT
TRBJ2-7	TRBV28	ASRGRYEQY
TRBJ1-6	TRBV4-1	ASSHRQGPNSPLH
TRBJ1-5	TRBV20-1	SALPGTDNQPQH
TRBJ2-2	TRBV5-1	ASSRNLNTGELF
TRBJ1-2	TRBV25-1	ASSEVGDSPDIYGYT
TRBJ1-2	TRBV20-1	SAGRWQGPNYGYT
TRBJ2-5	TRBV7-3	ASSLLAKETQY
TRBJ2-1	TRBV6-2/TRBV6-3	ASSYGRLAGMPQF
TRBJ2-7	TRBV20-1	SCPKKGAAYEQY
TRBJ2-2	TRBV5-1	ASSPLEAGGPVELF
TRBJ2-2	TRBV9	ASSEHPTGANTGELF
TRBJ2-7	TRBV5-1	ASSFRDRVNEQY
TRBJ2-3	TRBV6-2/TRBV6-3	ASSYKDTQY
TRBJ1-2	TRBV29-1	STWEGPGYT
TRBJ2-1	TRBV29-1	SVGLGSYNEQF
TRBJ1-5	TRBV6-5	ASSYSGDSNQPQH
TRBJ2-3	TRBV9	ASSVVDSGANTDTQY
TRBJ1-2	TRBV10-3	AISAGGLYGYT
TRBJ2-1	TRBV14	ASRTHQGNEQF
TRBJ1-2	TRBV5-1	ARRQAYFNYGYT
TRBJ2-3	TRBV4-1	ASSLDGTSVVDTQY
TRBJ2-7	TRBV7-2	ASSLADEQY
TRBJ2-3	TRBV29-1	SVEDLRGTDTQY
TRBJ1-5	TRBV18	ASSPPGTGSNQPQH
TRBJ2-5	TRBV3-1	ASSQPGPSVTQY
TRBJ2-2	TRBV20-1	SARDYGRFDTGELF
TRBJ2-7	TRBV7-9	ASSYRVEQY
TRBJ1-1	TRBV14	ASSQGTGANTEAF
TRBJ2-2	TRBV7-7	ASSLGGRLATGELF
TRBJ1-1	TRBV5-1	ASSLRGGNTEAF